These 10 T cell receptor beta chains share one sample of origin, sequenced in a study of CD8+ T cells in alopecia areata. Cell sorting was performed on pooled cutaneous lymph node cells with CD4, CD8alpha, NKG2D, NKG2ACE and other markers. Isolated RNA was reverse transcribed into cDNA used as the sequencing template. Sequenced by immunoSEQ multiplex PCR; TCRdb stores in-frame clones only, minus some. The profile covers 290,000 or so clones, none occurring a single time. Sequenced: CD4+ T cells sorted from a lymph node. The receptors stem from a C3H/HeJ mouse with alopecia areata. The MHC haplotype of this mouse line is H2-k.

This clone was picked up a small number of times. Genes and germline come from the mouse. From the germline J gene comes the end of the CDR3, since the read stops 4 residues before it. This sample includes further DNA sequences coding for the same CDR3. The gene calls are TRBV1 and TRBJ2-1; no definite D call. This CDR3 is 15 amino acids long. V was cut by 1 base and J by 0 bases, with 7 bases left in between. Germline values: CDR1 NSQYPW, CDR2 LRSPGD (reference sequence). CDR3 region: CTCSAGGYNYAEQFF. The CDR3 DNA, read in part, is TGCACCTGCAGTGCAGGAGGGTATAACTATGCT.

With regard to this clone: All gene names here are mouse names. The read comes to an end 4 residues before the CDR3 does, leaving the germline J gene to fill in the end. The chain links TRBV31 to TRBJ2-7, with D maybe TRBD1 (7 bases). This CDR3 region has 14 residues. Germline CDR1 GKSSPN, CDR2 SITVG. The germline V and J ends were trimmed by 1 base and 0 bases, with 10 bases remaining between them. The CDR3 bases that were read are TGTGCCTGGAGTCGGGGGGACAGCTCCTAT. Translated, it gives CAWSRGDSSY. Given in full, the CDR3 is CAWSRGDSSYEQYF.

This clone has only a few counts. The listed genes are named as in mouse. The CDR3 extends 4 residues past the end of the read, so its final part is completed from the germline J gene. The chain uses TRBV13-2 and TRBJ1-2; TRBD1 agrees at 11 bases. CDR1 NNHNN and CDR2 SYGAGS come from the germline V gene (reference sequence). The CDR3 is made up of 15 amino acids. The sequenced CDR3 bases are TGTGCCAGCGGTGAGGGGACAGGGGGGTTCCCC. This gives the protein CASGEGTGGFP. The CDR3 in its entirety is CASGEGTGGFPDYTF.

This clone was seen a few times. Genes here carry mouse names. The observed sequence ends 4 residues before the CDR3 terminus, with the missing tail filled in from the germline J gene. V and J are TRBV19 and TRBJ2-3, with D possibly matching TRBD2 (7 bases). The CDR3 length is 15 residues. V shed 2 bases and J shed 2 bases, with 12 bases lying between them. CDR1 and CDR2 from the germline V gene are FNHDT and SITEND (reference sequence). The CDR3 protein is CASSMVGGLAETLYF. The covered CDR3 bases are TGTGCCAGCAGTATGGTCGGGGGGCTTGCAGAA.

This clone came up a few times. Gene names are mouse gene names. The read is 4 residues too short to cover the CDR3 end, so that end is filled in from the germline J gene. This sequence joins TRBV19 and TRBJ2-1; 7 nucleotides match TRBD1. The J segment lost 0 bases and the V segment lost 5 bases, leaving 5 bases of the junction unmatched. Germline CDR1 reads FNHDT; CDR2 reads SITEND (reference sequence). This CDR3 has 15 amino acids. Here the CDR3 reads CASSLGTVNYAEQFF. CDR3 bases read: TGTGCCAGCAGCCTCGGGACAGTTAACTATGCT.

This clone was seen a handful of times. Gene and germline names: mouse. The read ends 4 residues early relative to the CDR3; the germline J gene fills the gap. This sequence joins TRBV5 and TRBJ2-5; tentatively, D is TRBD1 (5 bases). The CDR3 runs 15 residues. Germline V gene lookup returns CDR1 LGHNA and CDR2 YNLKQL (reference sequence). The V end lost 2 bases, the J end lost 0 bases, and 9 bases lay between the germline ends. The sequenced part of the CDR3 DNA is TGTGCCAGCAGCCAAACGACAGATAACCAAGAC. Residues: CASSQTTDNQD. The full CDR3 is CASSQTTDNQDTQYF.

This clone appeared a few times. Mouse names are used for the genes. The read terminates 4 residues ahead of where the CDR3 ends, so the germline J gene completes it. The rearrangement uses TRBV1 and TRBJ2-7; D gene uncertain. CDR1 is NSQYPW and CDR2 is LRSPGD in the germline V gene (reference sequence). The CDR3 is 13 amino acids. The sequenced part of the CDR3 DNA is TGCACCTGCAGTGCAGATTGGAGGGAT. This gives the protein CTCSADWRD. The entire CDR3 reads CTCSADWRDEQYF.

This clone was counted ten times or more. The germline and genes are mouse ones. CDR3 sequence reads: CASSRQRANSDYTF. The DNA read from the CDR3 is TGTGCCAGCAGTCGACAGAGAGCAAACTCC. The chain joins TRBV13-1 to TRBJ1-2, with a weak D call TRBD1 (5 bases). Sequencing ends 4 residues short of the CDR3 end; the germline J gene provides the rest. Germline V gives CDR1 NSHNY, CDR2 SYGAGN. The CDR3 runs to 14 residues. Trimming removed 4 bases at V and 0 bases at J, with 10 bases between.

A note on this clone: Gene names denote mouse genes. The read terminates 4 residues ahead of where the CDR3 ends, so the germline J gene completes it. Other DNA sequences in this sample translate to the same CDR3. The chain couples TRBV13-2 to TRBJ1-1; D possibly corresponds to TRBD1 (6 bases). This CDR3 spans 12 amino acids. The V end was cut by 4 bases, the J end by 3 bases, with 7 bases between. Germline CDR1 NNHNN, CDR2 SYGAGS (reference sequence). The CDR3 bases that were read are TGTGCCAGCGGTCGGACAGACACA. Amino acid sequence: CASGRTDT. The entire CDR3 protein reads CASGRTDTEVFF.

A note on this clone: The genes and germline here are from mouse. The CDR3 is cut off 4 residues early in the read; its end comes from the germline J gene. The chain uses TRBV19 and TRBJ2-7; the match to TRBD1 covers 11 bases. Germline V gene data show CDR1 as FNHDT and CDR2 as SITEND (reference sequence). The CDR3 totals 15 residues. The CDR3 DNA, read in part, is TGTGCCAGCAGTATACCCGGACAGGGGGCGAAT. Translation: CASSIPGQGAN. From start to end, the CDR3 is CASSIPGQGANEQYF.